Listed below are T cell receptor beta chains from one sample, sequenced in a study of blood T cell repertoires in COVID-19. Only in-frame clones appear in the TCRdb table, and some are missing; sequencing was by immunoSEQ multiplex PCR. The data show around 240,000 clones, around 80% seen once. Source material: peripheral blood. These receptors all stem from a woman in her forties who had recovered from COVID-19. Each CDR3 is given without its conserved first and last residue. Each record gives: V gene, J gene, CDR3 protein.

TRBV19	TRBJ1-6	ASSKKQGYPNSPLH
TRBV5-4	TRBJ2-2	ASSLVLAGTGELF
TRBV2	TRBJ1-6	ASDSSYNSPLH
TRBV7-9	TRBJ1-5	ASSQGQGHQPQH
TRBV14	TRBJ1-1	ASSQEQGAFEAF
TRBV3-1/TRBV3-2	TRBJ2-7	ASSPASDEQY
TRBV7-2	TRBJ1-5	ASSLNAGFSQPQH
TRBV7-9	TRBJ2-4	ASSLNRGQDTQY
TRBV1	TRBJ2-1	TSSHRDRVNGSSYNEQF
TRBV19	TRBJ1-4	ASSIDRSGDNEKLF